These T cell receptor beta chains were read from a single sample in a study of blood T cells in healthy people across ages. MiXCR, run by TCRdb on the 5' RACE reads, gives a single entry per CDR3 protein. The sample lists 870,000 or so distinct CDR3 sequences, around 26% occurring once. The sample taken for sequencing was blood. Source of these receptors: a woman older than 75 in good health. Each CDR3 is given with its conserved first and last residue. The order of the fields is D gene, J gene, V gene, clone size, CDR3 DNA, CDR3 protein. D genes are given only for firm matches. Only part of the rows carry a size: once, few, many, or a class if the clone is expanded.

d_gene: .; j_gene: TRBJ1-2; v_gene: TRBV7-2; abundance: many; CDR3nt: TGTGCCAGCAGCTTAGCCACTCACGGGGTCTATGGCTACACCTTC; CDR3aa: CASSLATHGVYGYTF
d_gene: .; j_gene: TRBJ2-7; v_gene: TRBV18; abundance: many; CDR3nt: TGTGCCAGCTCACCACCCACACGGATCGAGCAGTACTTC; CDR3aa: CASSPPTRIEQYF
d_gene: TRBD2; j_gene: TRBJ2-4; v_gene: TRBV20-1; abundance: .; CDR3nt: TGCAGTGCTAGAGATTTGGATCAGCGGGGGGGACCCAAAAACATTCAGTACTTC; CDR3aa: CSARDLDQRGGPKNIQYF
d_gene: .; j_gene: TRBJ2-7; v_gene: TRBV11-2; abundance: .; CDR3nt: TGTGCCAGCAGCTTAAGAGGGGAGACCCGGTACTTC; CDR3aa: CASSLRGETRYF
d_gene: .; j_gene: TRBJ2-5; v_gene: TRBV5-1; abundance: many; CDR3nt: TGCGCCAGCAGCAGCGGGACAGGCAGAGAGACCCAGTACTTC; CDR3aa: CASSSGTGRETQYF
d_gene: .; j_gene: TRBJ1-1; v_gene: TRBV12-3/TRBV12-4; abundance: many; CDR3nt: TGTGCCACTGGGCCCGCGCCAAACACTGAAGCTTTCTTT; CDR3aa: CATGPAPNTEAFF
d_gene: .; j_gene: TRBJ2-7; v_gene: TRBV6-2/TRBV6-3; abundance: many; CDR3nt: TGTGCCAGCAGTCGGCCTGGAGCGAGCTTCTACGAGCAGTACTTC; CDR3aa: CASSRPGASFYEQYF
d_gene: .; j_gene: TRBJ1-6; v_gene: TRBV12-3/TRBV12-4; abundance: many; CDR3nt: TGTGCCAGCAGCCCTAAAAGCTCCTATAATTCACCCCTCCACTTT; CDR3aa: CASSPKSSYNSPLHF
d_gene: .; j_gene: TRBJ1-1; v_gene: TRBV18; abundance: few; CDR3nt: TGTGCCAGCTCACCACCGACCAAATCGACCGCTTTCTTT; CDR3aa: CASSPPTKSTAFF
d_gene: .; j_gene: TRBJ1-1; v_gene: TRBV6-6; abundance: few; CDR3nt: TGTGCCAGCAGTTCCGGGCGAATGAACACTGAAGCTTTCTTT; CDR3aa: CASSSGRMNTEAFF
d_gene: TRBD2; j_gene: TRBJ2-7; v_gene: TRBV12-3/TRBV12-4; abundance: few; CDR3nt: TGTGCCAACAGTCTCGGGGGGAATTACGAGCAGTACTTC; CDR3aa: CANSLGGNYEQYF
d_gene: TRBD2; j_gene: TRBJ2-2; v_gene: TRBV6-2/TRBV6-3; abundance: .; CDR3nt: TGTGCCAGCACCAGGACTAGCGGGGCAAAACTAACAATGAACACCGGGGAGCTGTTTTTT; CDR3aa: CASTRTSGAKLTMNTGELFF
d_gene: TRBD1; j_gene: TRBJ1-1; v_gene: TRBV3-1; abundance: .; CDR3nt: TGTGCCAGCAGCCTCGCGACAGGGGTTGGAACTGAAGCTTTCTTT; CDR3aa: CASSLATGVGTEAFF
d_gene: .; j_gene: TRBJ2-4; v_gene: TRBV6-2/TRBV6-3; abundance: many; CDR3nt: TGTGCCAGCAGTTACGTTGCCGCCCCGCCCCGGTACTTC; CDR3aa: CASSYVAAPPRYF
d_gene: .; j_gene: TRBJ2-1; v_gene: TRBV7-9; abundance: many; CDR3nt: TGTGCCAGCAGCCCGGTCGTTGGACAGAATTACAATGAGCAGTTCTTC; CDR3aa: CASSPVVGQNYNEQFF
d_gene: .; j_gene: TRBJ2-5; v_gene: TRBV28; abundance: .; CDR3nt: TGTGCCAGCGAGGCAGGGACCCAAGAGACCCAGTACTTC; CDR3aa: CASEAGTQETQYF
d_gene: TRBD1; j_gene: TRBJ1-2; v_gene: TRBV12-3/TRBV12-4; abundance: many; CDR3nt: TGTGCCAGCAGCACGGGACAGGGTTATGGCTACACCTTC; CDR3aa: CASSTGQGYGYTF
d_gene: TRBD1; j_gene: TRBJ1-2; v_gene: TRBV7-2; abundance: many; CDR3nt: TGTGCCAGCAGCCCGACAGGGACCTCCGGCTACACCTTC; CDR3aa: CASSPTGTSGYTF
d_gene: TRBD1; j_gene: TRBJ1-5; v_gene: TRBV6-5; abundance: few; CDR3nt: TGTGCCAGCAGGCGAACGACAGGGGTTCAGCCCCAGCATTTT; CDR3aa: CASRRTTGVQPQHF
d_gene: TRBD2; j_gene: TRBJ2-1; v_gene: TRBV6-2/TRBV6-3; abundance: many; CDR3nt: TGTGCCAGCAGAGGGGGGACTAGCGGGGGGTCCTTCGCCTACAATGAGCAGTTCTTC; CDR3aa: CASRGGTSGGSFAYNEQFF
d_gene: TRBD1; j_gene: TRBJ2-1; v_gene: TRBV20-1; abundance: .; CDR3nt: TGCAGTGCCCTCCCACACAGGGGGTCTTTTAATGGGCAGTTCTTC; CDR3aa: CSALPHRGSFNGQFF
d_gene: TRBD1; j_gene: TRBJ1-2; v_gene: TRBV7-2; abundance: once; CDR3nt: TGTGCCAGCAGCTCCGGACAGGAGCGATATGGCTACACCTTC; CDR3aa: CASSSGQERYGYTF
d_gene: .; j_gene: TRBJ1-2; v_gene: TRBV12-3/TRBV12-4; abundance: few; CDR3nt: TGTGCCAGCAGTTTTACGGCAGGGCTTGCCTATGGCTACACCTTC; CDR3aa: CASSFTAGLAYGYTF
d_gene: .; j_gene: TRBJ2-5; v_gene: TRBV3-1; abundance: .; CDR3nt: TGTGCCAGCAGCCAAGAGTTAACGGGACCAAGAGCGCAAGAGACCCAGTACTTC; CDR3aa: CASSQELTGPRAQETQYF
d_gene: TRBD1; j_gene: TRBJ2-1; v_gene: TRBV24-1; abundance: few; CDR3nt: TGTGCCACCAGTGATCCGAACAGGGGCAATGAGCAGTTCTTC; CDR3aa: CATSDPNRGNEQFF
d_gene: .; j_gene: TRBJ2-3; v_gene: TRBV19; abundance: .; CDR3nt: TGTGCCACCCAACGTCCGGGACTGGGGACGCAGTATTTT; CDR3aa: CATQRPGLGTQYF
d_gene: TRBD1; j_gene: TRBJ2-5; v_gene: TRBV7-2; abundance: many; CDR3nt: TGTGCCAGCAGCTTAAGCTTCGGGACAGGTCTTAAAGAGACCCAGTACTTC; CDR3aa: CASSLSFGTGLKETQYF
d_gene: .; j_gene: TRBJ2-2; v_gene: TRBV7-2; abundance: .; CDR3nt: TGTGCCAGCAGCTTAAGGCGCGGGGAGCTGTTTTTT; CDR3aa: CASSLRRGELFF
d_gene: TRBD2; j_gene: TRBJ2-7; v_gene: TRBV12-3/TRBV12-4; abundance: .; CDR3nt: TGTGCCAGCAAGGAGCGGGGCCACCTATACGAGCAGTACTTC; CDR3aa: CASKERGHLYEQYF
d_gene: .; j_gene: TRBJ1-6; v_gene: TRBV28; abundance: once; CDR3nt: TGTGCCAGCAGTTTGTGGGGGGCTGGTAAGATCTCACCCCTCCACTTT; CDR3aa: CASSLWGAGKISPLHF
d_gene: .; j_gene: TRBJ1-2; v_gene: TRBV28; abundance: .; CDR3nt: TGTGCCAGCAGTGCCCCCTCTCGGTATGGCCACACCTTC; CDR3aa: CASSAPSRYGHTF
d_gene: TRBD1; j_gene: TRBJ2-5; v_gene: TRBV2; abundance: .; CDR3nt: TGTGCCAGCTCCATGACGAGGGGGCTTGTAGAGACCCAGTACTTC; CDR3aa: CASSMTRGLVETQYF
d_gene: .; j_gene: TRBJ1-2; v_gene: TRBV7-2; abundance: .; CDR3nt: TGTGCCAGCAGAACGCGGGCTACTAACTATGGCTACACCTTC; CDR3aa: CASRTRATNYGYTF
d_gene: TRBD1; j_gene: TRBJ2-7; v_gene: TRBV6-5; abundance: many; CDR3nt: TGTGCCAGCAGATCCCTAGGGACACAGGGGTCCTACGAGCAGTACTTC; CDR3aa: CASRSLGTQGSYEQYF
d_gene: .; j_gene: TRBJ2-5; v_gene: TRBV12-3/TRBV12-4; abundance: many; CDR3nt: TGTGCCAGCTCGTCTCCCCGGGGGCGGGAGACCCAGTACTTC; CDR3aa: CASSSPRGRETQYF
d_gene: .; j_gene: TRBJ1-2; v_gene: TRBV20-1; abundance: few; CDR3nt: TGCAGTGCTAGATCTCAGGGGCAACTCGGCTATGGCTACACCTTC; CDR3aa: CSARSQGQLGYGYTF